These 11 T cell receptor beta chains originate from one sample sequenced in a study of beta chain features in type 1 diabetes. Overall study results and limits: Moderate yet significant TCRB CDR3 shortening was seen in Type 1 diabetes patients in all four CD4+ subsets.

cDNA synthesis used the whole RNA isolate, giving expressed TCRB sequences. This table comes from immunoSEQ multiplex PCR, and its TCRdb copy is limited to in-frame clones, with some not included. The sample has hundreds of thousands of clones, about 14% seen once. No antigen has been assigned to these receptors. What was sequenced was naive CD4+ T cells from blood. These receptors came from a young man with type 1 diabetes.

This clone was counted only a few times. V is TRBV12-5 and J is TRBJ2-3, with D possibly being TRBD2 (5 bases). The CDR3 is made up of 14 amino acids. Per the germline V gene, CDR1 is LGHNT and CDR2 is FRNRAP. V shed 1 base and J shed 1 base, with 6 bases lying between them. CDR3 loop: CASGLGGRTDTQYF. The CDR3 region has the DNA TGTGCTAGTGGTTTGGGCGGGCGCACAGATACGCAGTATTTT. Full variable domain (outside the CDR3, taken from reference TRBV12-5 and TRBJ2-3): DARVTQTPRHKVTEMGQEVTMRCQPILGHNTVFWYRQTMMQGLELLAYFRNRAPLDDSGMPKDRFSAEMPDATLATLKIQPSEPRDSAVYFCASGLGGRTDTQYFGPGTRLTVL.

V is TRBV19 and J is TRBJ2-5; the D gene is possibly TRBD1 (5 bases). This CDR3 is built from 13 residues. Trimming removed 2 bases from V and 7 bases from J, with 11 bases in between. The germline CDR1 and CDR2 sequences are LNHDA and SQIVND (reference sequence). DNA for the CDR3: TGTGCCAGTAGTATACAGGGCCGAGGGACCCAGTACTTC. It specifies CASSIQGRGTQYF.

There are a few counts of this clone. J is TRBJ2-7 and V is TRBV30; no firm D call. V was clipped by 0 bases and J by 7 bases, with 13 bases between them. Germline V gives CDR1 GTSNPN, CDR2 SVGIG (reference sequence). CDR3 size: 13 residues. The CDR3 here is CAWSVLPPREQYF. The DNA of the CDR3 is TGTGCCTGGAGTGTACTCCCCCCCCGGGAGCAGTACTTC.

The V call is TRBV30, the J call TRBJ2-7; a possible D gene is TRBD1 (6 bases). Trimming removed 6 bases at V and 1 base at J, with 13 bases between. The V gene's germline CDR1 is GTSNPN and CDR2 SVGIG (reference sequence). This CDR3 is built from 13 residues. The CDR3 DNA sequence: TGTGCCTGCCCGGACAGCGATTCCTACGAGCAGTACTTC. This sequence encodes CACPDSDSYEQYF.

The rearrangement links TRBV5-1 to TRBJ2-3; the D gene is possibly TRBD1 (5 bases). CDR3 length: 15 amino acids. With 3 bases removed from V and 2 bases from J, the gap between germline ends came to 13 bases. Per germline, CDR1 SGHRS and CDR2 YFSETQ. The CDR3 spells CASSWRAGLTDTQYF. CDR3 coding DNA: TGCGCCAGCAGCTGGCGTGCAGGGCTCACAGATACGCAGTATTTT.

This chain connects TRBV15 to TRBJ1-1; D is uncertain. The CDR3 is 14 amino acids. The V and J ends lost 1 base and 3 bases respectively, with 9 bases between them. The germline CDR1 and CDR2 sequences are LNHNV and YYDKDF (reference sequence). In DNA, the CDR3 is TGTGCCACCAGCAGAGTCGGCGCGGACACTGAAGCTTTCTTT. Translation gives CATSRVGADTEAFF.

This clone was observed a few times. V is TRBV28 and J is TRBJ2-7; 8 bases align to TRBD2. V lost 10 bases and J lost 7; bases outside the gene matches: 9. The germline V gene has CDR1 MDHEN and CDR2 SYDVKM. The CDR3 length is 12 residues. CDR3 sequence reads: CATFASGREQYF. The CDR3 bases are TGTGCCACCTTCGCCAGCGGGAGAGAGCAGTACTTC.

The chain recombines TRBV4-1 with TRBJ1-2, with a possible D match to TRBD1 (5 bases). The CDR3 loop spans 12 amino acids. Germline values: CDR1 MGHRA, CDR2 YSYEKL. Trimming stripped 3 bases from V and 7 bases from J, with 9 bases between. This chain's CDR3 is CASSHRRGGYTF. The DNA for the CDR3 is TGCGCCAGCAGCCATCGGAGGGGTGGCTACACCTTC.

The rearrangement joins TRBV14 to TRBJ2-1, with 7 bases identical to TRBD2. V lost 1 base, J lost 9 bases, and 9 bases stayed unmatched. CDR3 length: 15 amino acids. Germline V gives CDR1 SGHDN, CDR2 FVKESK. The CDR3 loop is CASSQGVLRGGEQFF. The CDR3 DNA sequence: TGTGCCAGCAGCCAAGGGGTCCTGCGCGGGGGTGAGCAGTTCTTC.

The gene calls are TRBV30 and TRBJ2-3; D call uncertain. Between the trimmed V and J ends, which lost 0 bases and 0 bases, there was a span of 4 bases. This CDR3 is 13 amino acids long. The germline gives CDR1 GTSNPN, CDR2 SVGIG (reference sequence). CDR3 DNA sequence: TGTGCCTGGAGTGTAACTAGCACAGATACGCAGTATTTT. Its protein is CAWSVTSTDTQYF.

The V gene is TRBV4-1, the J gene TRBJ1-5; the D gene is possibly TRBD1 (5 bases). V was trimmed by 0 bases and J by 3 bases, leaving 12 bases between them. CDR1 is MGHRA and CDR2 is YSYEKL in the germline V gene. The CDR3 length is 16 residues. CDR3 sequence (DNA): TGCGCCAGCAGCCAAGACTACAGGCGATACAATCAGCCCCAGCATTTT. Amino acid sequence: CASSQDYRRYNQPQHF.